This T cell receptor (beta chain) was captured in a study of blood T cell repertoires in COVID-19. The assay was immunoSEQ multiplex PCR, and TCRdb's table has in-frame clones only and misses some. Here the sample spans a few hundred thousand clones, approximately 85% being singletons. Germline V CDR1 and CDR2: SGHKS, YYEKEE (reference sequence). Trimming took off 1 base at V and 4 bases at J, with 14 bases between the two ends. The CDR3 covers 15 residues. Recovered participants had two consecutive negative NP/OP PCR tests, healthcare professional clearance, or symptom resolution. This rearrangement joins TRBV5-5 to TRBJ1-2; D possibly corresponds to TRBD1 (5 bases). The sample was PBMCs or T cells enriched from blood (not recorded which). The origin of this receptor is a man aged 30 to 45 who had recovered from COVID-19. The CDR3, as DNA: TGTGCCAGCAGCTTGTGGGGCGATATAACCTATGGCTACACCTTC. Translation: CASSLWGDITYGYTF.